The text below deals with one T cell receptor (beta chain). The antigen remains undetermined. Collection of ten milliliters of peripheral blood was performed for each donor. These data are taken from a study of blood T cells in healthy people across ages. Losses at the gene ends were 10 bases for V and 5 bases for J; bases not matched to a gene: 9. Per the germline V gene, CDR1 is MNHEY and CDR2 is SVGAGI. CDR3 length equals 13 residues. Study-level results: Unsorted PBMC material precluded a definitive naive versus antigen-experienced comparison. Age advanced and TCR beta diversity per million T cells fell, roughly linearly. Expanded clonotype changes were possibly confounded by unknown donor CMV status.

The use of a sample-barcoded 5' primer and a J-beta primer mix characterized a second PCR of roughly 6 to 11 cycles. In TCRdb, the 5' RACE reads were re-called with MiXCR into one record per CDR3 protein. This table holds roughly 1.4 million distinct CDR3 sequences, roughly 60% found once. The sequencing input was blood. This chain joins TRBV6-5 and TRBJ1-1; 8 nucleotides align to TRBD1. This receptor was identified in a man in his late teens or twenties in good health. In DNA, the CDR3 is TGTGCCACCCTTCGACAGGGGCGGACTGAAGCTTTCTTT. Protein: CATLRQGRTEAFF.